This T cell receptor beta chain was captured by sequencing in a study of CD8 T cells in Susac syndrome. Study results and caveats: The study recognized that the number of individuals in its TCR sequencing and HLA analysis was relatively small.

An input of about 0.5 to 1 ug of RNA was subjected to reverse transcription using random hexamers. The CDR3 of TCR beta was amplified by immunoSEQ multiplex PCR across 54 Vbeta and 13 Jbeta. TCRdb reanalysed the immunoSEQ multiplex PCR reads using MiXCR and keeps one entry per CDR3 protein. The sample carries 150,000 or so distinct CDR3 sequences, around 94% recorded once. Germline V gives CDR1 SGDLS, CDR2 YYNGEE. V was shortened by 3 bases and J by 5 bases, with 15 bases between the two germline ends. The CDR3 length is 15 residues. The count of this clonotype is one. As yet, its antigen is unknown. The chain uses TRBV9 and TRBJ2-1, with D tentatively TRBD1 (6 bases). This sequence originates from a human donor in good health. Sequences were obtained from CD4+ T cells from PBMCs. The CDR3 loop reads CASSAELTGDNEQFF. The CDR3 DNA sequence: TGTGCCAGCAGCGCCGAACTGACAGGAGACAATGAGCAGTTCTTC.